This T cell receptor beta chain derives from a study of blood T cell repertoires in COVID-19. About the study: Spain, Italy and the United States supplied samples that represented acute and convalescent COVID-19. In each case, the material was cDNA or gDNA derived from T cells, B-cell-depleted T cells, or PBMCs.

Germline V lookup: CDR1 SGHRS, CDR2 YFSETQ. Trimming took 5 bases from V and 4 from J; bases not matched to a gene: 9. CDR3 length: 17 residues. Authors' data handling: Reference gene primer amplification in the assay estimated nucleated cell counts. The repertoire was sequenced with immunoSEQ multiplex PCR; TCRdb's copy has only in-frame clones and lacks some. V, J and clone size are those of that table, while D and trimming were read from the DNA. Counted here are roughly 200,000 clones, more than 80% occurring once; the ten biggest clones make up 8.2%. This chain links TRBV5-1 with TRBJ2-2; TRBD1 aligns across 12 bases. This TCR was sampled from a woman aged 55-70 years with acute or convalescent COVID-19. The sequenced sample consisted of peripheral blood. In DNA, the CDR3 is TGCGCCAGCAGACGGGACAGGGGGCAAAGGGGCACCGGGGAGCTGTTTTTT. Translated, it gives CASRRDRGQRGTGELFF.